The clone carrying this T cell receptor beta chain came up once. Its matching antigen is unknown. The method was immunoSEQ multiplex PCR; TCRdb's version includes in-frame clones alone and lacks a portion of them. The profile covers 170,000 or so clones, with over 75% appearing a single time and about 1.6% taken by the ten largest. V lost 6 bases and J lost 6, with 15 bases in between. Germline V gene data show CDR1 as MDHEN and CDR2 as SYDVKM. The CDR3 is made up of 14 amino acids. The data derive from a study of T cell responses to AZD1222 COVID-19 vaccine. Study findings and constraints: Vaccine-associated CD4 TCRs spanned spike, dominant at 160-218 and 743-854. After two AZD1222 doses, spike-specific TCR breadth and depth rose versus day 0. Repertoires in all cases were sampled only once the peak T cell response had passed. Clonal diversity was possibly underestimated; the donors were predominantly white British and more often female.

The J gene is TRBJ1-5, the V gene TRBV28, with a weak D call TRBD1 (5 bases). This sample comprised peripheral blood, obtained on day 0 of AZD1222 vaccination. This clonotype was sampled from an adult in good health. The CDR3 protein is CASRPPTGFQPQHF. DNA of the CDR3: TGTGCCAGCAGACCTCCCACAGGTTTTCAGCCCCAGCATTTT.